These 4 T cell receptor beta chains were all obtained from the same sample, sequenced in a study of human T cells and chemical hapten exposure. TCRdb re-called the RACE reads with MiXCR, one entry per CDR3 protein. The sample includes some 41,000 distinct CDR3 sequences, just under 4% of them seen just once. Noted time point: patch test 1, 2 weeks after DPC sensitization. The treatment is: therapeutic diphenylcyclopropenone sensitization with weekly scalp DPC. Total RNA was isolated from unfractionated whole blood. Sequences were derived from whole blood, sampled in connection with sensitization to the hapten diphenylcyclopropenone (DPC). The receptors were gathered from a man aged 50-60 years with alopecia areata. Some clones in this sample may be carry-over from other donors' samples.

At least ten counts were recorded for this clonotype. The rearrangement joins TRBV6-2 or TRBV6-3 to TRBJ2-5; D is uncertain. Per the germline V gene, CDR1 is MNHEY and CDR2 is SVGEGT. CDR3 length: 11 residues. V gave up 5 bases and J gave up 5 bases, with 6 bases separating them. The CDR3, as DNA: TGTGCCAGCAGTGACCCGGAGACCCAGTACTTC. Residues: CASSDPETQYF.

This clonotype has a count of ten or more. The chain links TRBV20-1 to TRBJ2-1; no clear D. CDR1 is DFQATT and CDR2 is SNEGSKA in the germline V gene (reference sequence). Trimming pared 0 bases from V and 13 bases from J, leaving 19 bases between. The CDR3 is made up of 14 amino acids. The CDR3 region is CSARDHMLLDSQFF. The CDR3 DNA reads TGCAGTGCTAGAGATCACATGCTGCTCGATAGTCAGTTCTTC.

This clonotype came up many times. The chain joins TRBV5-4 to TRBJ2-7, with 11 nucleotides matching TRBD2. The germline V gene encodes CDR1 SGHNT and CDR2 YYREEE (reference sequence). V was pared by 0 bases and J by 2 bases, with 4 bases of the junction left unmatched. CDR3 length: 16 residues. The CDR3 sequence: CASSLGAGLAAYEQYF. CDR3 DNA: TGTGCCAGCAGCTTGGGAGCGGGACTAGCGGCCTACGAGCAGTACTTC. The full variable domain, rest sourced from reference TRBV5-4 and TRBJ2-7, is ETGVTQSPTHLIKTRGQQVTLRCSSQSGHNTVSWYQQALGQGPQFIFQYYREEENGRGNFPPRFSGLQFPNYSSELNVNALELDDSALYLCASSLGAGLAAYEQYFGPGTRLTVT.

In this sample, this clonotype turned up many times. CDR3 sequence (DNA): TGCAGTGCTAGTGGGGAGGCCCAGTACTTC. Translating it yields CSASGEAQYF. V usage is TRBV20-1 and J usage is TRBJ2-5, with a weak D call TRBD2 (6 bases). The CDR3 is 10 residues long. V shed 3 bases and J shed 9 bases, with 8 bases lying between them. Germline loops: CDR1 DFQATT, CDR2 SNEGSKA (reference sequence).